The clone carrying this T cell receptor beta chain was seen more than once but under ten times. This sample was included in a study of human T cells and chemical hapten exposure. MiXCR, run by TCRdb on the RACE reads, gives a single entry per CDR3 protein. Of about 80,000 distinct CDR3 sequences listed, around a tenth are singletons. Stated time point: patch test 1, 2 weeks after DPC sensitization. The treatment is: therapeutic diphenylcyclopropenone sensitization with weekly scalp DPC. Germline V gene data show CDR1 as MGHDK and CDR2 as SYGVNS. V gave up 0 bases and J gave up 2 bases; unmatched junction bases: 4. The CDR3 spans 16 residues.

The rearrangement uses TRBV25-1 and TRBJ1-2; 9 positions agree with TRBD1. This sequence was found in a woman in her 50s with alopecia areata. Some clones in this sample may be carry-over from other donors' samples. Sequencing was performed on whole blood, taken in connection with sensitization to the hapten diphenylcyclopropenone (DPC). CDR3 sequence: CASSEYGTGQNYGYTF. In nucleotides, the CDR3 is TGTGCCAGCAGTGAATACGGGACAGGGCAGAACTATGGCTACACCTTC.